This T cell receptor beta chain originates from a study of blood T cell repertoires in COVID-19. Study summary: Collection of acute and convalescent COVID-19 samples took place in the United States, Italy and Spain. Sample material is recorded as cDNA or gDNA derived from T cells, B-cell-depleted T cells, or PBMCs.

The CDR3 loop spans 14 amino acids. V was pared by 6 bases and J by 0 bases, with 9 bases between. Germline V gives CDR1 SNHLY, CDR2 FYNNEI. Per the original data handling: How many nucleated cells were present was estimated from reference gene primer amplification. Sequencing was performed with immunoSEQ multiplex PCR; in TCRdb, only in-frame clones are kept and a portion is missing. V and J calls and clone size come straight from that table; D and trimming were deduced from the DNA. This table holds approximately 260,000 clones, roughly 83% found once. The chain joins TRBV2 to TRBJ1-5, with D unclear. The sample consisted of peripheral blood. The receptor's source is a man in his sixties who had recovered from COVID-19. In DNA, the CDR3 is TGTGCCAGCAGGAAATTCTATAGCAATCAGCCCCAGCATTTT. It translates to CASRKFYSNQPQHF.